The 8 T cell receptor beta chains reported below all come from one sample, sequenced in a study of blood T cell repertoires in COVID-19. Libraries were prepared by immunoSEQ multiplex PCR; TCRdb keeps only in-frame clonotypes and omits some of them. Altogether around 280,000 clones are present, about nine tenths being singletons, with the ten largest covering 2.2%. The sample consisted of peripheral blood. Every receptor here comes from a woman aged 50 to 65 who had recovered from COVID-19.

This clone occurred once. V is TRBV7-9 and J is TRBJ2-7, with D unclear. Germline V CDR1 and CDR2: SEHNR, FQNEAQ (reference sequence). The CDR3 extends over 11 amino acids. V gave up 2 bases and J gave up 6 bases, with 5 bases separating them. CDR3 nucleotides: TGTGCCAGCAGCTTAACTGGCGAGCAGTACTTC. This translates into CASSLTGEQYF.

The chain links TRBV5-8 to TRBJ1-1, with a tentative D call TRBD1 (5 bases). Per germline, CDR1 SGHTS and CDR2 YDEGEE. Trimming left V 0 bases short and J 11 bases short, with 14 bases between. This CDR3 has 13 amino acids. Here the CDR3 DNA reads TGTGCCAGCAGCTTGGACAGGTCCCGGCAGGCTTTCTTT. It encodes CASSLDRSRQAFF.

This clone has only a few counts. The chain uses TRBV2 and TRBJ2-6; 8 bases agree with TRBD1. V trimming: 7 bases; J trimming: 2 bases; junction bases outside the gene matches: 7. Germline CDR1 reads SNHLY; CDR2 reads FYNNEI. This CDR3 comprises 16 residues. CDR3 DNA: TGTGCCAGCACCCGGACAGGGTTGCCTGGGGCCAACGTCCTGACTTTC. It is translated as CASTRTGLPGANVLTF.

This sequence joins TRBV5-6 and TRBJ2-7; D is unclear. This CDR3 is 17 amino acids long. Germline values: CDR1 SGHDT, CDR2 YYEEEE. V lost 0 bases and J lost 2, with 18 bases in between. The CDR3 nucleotides are TGTGCCAGCAGCTTGGCCTTTGTAGAAACCATTACCTACGAGCAGTACTTC. Protein product: CASSLAFVETITYEQYF. Looking up the rest from reference TRBV5-6 and TRBJ2-7 gives the full variable domain: DAGVTQSPTHLIKTRGQQVTLRCSPKSGHDTVSWYQQALGQGPQFIFQYYEEEERQRGNFPDRFSGHQFPNYSSELNVNALLLGDSALYLCASSLAFVETITYEQYFGPGTRLTVT.

The chain joins TRBV2 to TRBJ1-1, with 9 bases fitting TRBD1. The V and J ends lost 3 bases and 7 bases, in that order; junction bases with no gene match: 9. This CDR3 region has 15 residues. CDR1 is SNHLY, CDR2 FYNNEI, per germline. In DNA, the CDR3 is TGTGCCAGCAGTGAGCTCGGGACAGGGTACATTGAAGCTTTCTTT. As protein: CASSELGTGYIEAFF.

This chain joins TRBV15 and TRBJ2-2; 12 nucleotides agree with TRBD2. This CDR3 comprises 17 residues. Germline CDR1 reads LNHNV; CDR2 reads YYDKDF (reference sequence). The V gene end was trimmed by 7 bases and the J gene end by 4 bases; junction bases not matched to a gene: 10. The CDR3 bases are TGTGCCACCACCGATCTAGCGGGGGGGCCAGGCACCGGGGAGCTGTTTTTT. Translating gives CATTDLAGGPGTGELFF.

V and J are TRBV2 and TRBJ2-4, with D uncertain. Trimming took 6 bases from V and 5 from J, leaving 8 bases between them. CDR1 is SNHLY, CDR2 FYNNEI, per germline. This CDR3 contains 12 residues. In DNA form, the CDR3 reads TGTGCCAGCAGCCTCCTAGAAAACATTCAGTACTTC. This translates into CASSLLENIQYF. The variable domain in full, with the rest retrieved from reference TRBV2 and TRBJ2-4, is EPEVTQTPSHQVTQMGQEVILRCVPISNHLYFYWYRQILGQKVEFLVSFYNNEISEKSEIFDDQFSVERPDGSNFTLKIRSTKLEDSAMYFCASSLLENIQYFGAGTRLSVL.

The chain couples TRBV11-2 to TRBJ1-1; TRBD1 is a possible D gene (5 bases). Germline V lookup: CDR1 SGHAT, CDR2 FQNNGV. Trimming removed 5 bases at V and 0 bases at J, with 13 bases between. The CDR3 length is 15 residues. The CDR3 DNA sequence: TGTGCCAGCAGCGTTACCGGCAGGGTGAACACTGAAGCTTTCTTT. Residues: CASSVTGRVNTEAFF.